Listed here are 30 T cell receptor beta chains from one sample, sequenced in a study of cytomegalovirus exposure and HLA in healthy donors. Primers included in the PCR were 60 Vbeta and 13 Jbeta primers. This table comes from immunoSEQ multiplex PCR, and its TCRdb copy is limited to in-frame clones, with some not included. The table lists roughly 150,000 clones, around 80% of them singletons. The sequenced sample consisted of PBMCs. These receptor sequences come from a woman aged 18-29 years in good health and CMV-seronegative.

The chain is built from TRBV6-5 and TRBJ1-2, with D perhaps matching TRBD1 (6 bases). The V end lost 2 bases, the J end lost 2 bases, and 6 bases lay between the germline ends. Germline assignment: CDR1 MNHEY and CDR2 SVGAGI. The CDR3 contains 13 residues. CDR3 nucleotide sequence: TGTGCCAGCAGTTACCAGGGGAACTATGGCTACACCTTC. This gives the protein CASSYQGNYGYTF.

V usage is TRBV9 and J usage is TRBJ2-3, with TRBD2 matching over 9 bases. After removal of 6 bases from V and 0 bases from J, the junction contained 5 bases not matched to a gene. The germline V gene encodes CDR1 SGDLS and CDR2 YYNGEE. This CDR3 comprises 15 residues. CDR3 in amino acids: CASTLAGDSTDTQYF. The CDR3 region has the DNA TGTGCCAGCACTTTAGCGGGGGATAGCACAGATACGCAGTATTTT.

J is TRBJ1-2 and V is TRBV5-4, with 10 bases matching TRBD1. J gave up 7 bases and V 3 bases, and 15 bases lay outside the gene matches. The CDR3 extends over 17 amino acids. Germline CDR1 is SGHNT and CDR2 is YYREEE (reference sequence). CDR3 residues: CASSWGTGAQPGGGYTF. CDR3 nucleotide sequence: TGTGCCAGCAGCTGGGGGACAGGGGCTCAACCTGGGGGTGGCTACACCTTC.

The CDR3: CASSQEAQAKNAFF. The DNA of the CDR3 is TGCGCCAGCAGCCAAGAGGCCCAGGCCAAGAATGCTTTCTTT. This rearrangement joins TRBV4-1 to TRBJ1-1, with D unresolved. Germline assignment: CDR1 MGHRA and CDR2 YSYEKL. The CDR3 loop spans 14 amino acids. V lost 0 bases and J 11 bases, leaving 16 bases between the germline ends.

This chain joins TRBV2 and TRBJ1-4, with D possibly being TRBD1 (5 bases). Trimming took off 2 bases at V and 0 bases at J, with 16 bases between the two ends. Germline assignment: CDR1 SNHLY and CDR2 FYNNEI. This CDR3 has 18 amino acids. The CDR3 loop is CASSESLAAGPTNEKLFF. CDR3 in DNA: TGTGCCAGCAGTGAATCTCTGGCGGCAGGGCCAACTAATGAAAAACTGTTTTTT.

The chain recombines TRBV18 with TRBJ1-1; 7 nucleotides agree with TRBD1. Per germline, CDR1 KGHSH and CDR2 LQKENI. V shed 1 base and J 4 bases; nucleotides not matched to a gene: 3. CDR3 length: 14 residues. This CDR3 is CASSPQTGPTEAFF. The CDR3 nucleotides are TGTGCCAGCTCACCACAGACAGGGCCCACTGAAGCTTTCTTT.

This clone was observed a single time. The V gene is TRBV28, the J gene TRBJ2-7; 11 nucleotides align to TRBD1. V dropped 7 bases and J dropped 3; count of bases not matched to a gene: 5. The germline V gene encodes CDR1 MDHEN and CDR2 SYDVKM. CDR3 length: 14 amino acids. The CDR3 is CASNTGTGGYEQYF. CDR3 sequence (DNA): TGTGCCAGCAATACCGGGACAGGGGGCTACGAGCAGTACTTC. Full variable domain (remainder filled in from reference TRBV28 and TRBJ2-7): DVKVTQSSRYLVKRTGEKVFLECVQDMDHENMFWYRQDPGLGLRLIYFSYDVKMKEKGDIPEGYSVSREKKERFSLILESASTNQTSMYLCASNTGTGGYEQYFGPGTRLTVT.

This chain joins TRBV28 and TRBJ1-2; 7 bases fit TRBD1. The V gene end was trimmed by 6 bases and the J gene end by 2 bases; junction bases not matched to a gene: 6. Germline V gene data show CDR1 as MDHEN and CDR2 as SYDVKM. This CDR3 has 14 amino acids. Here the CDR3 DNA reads TGTGCCAGCAGAATACCGACAGGGAACTATGGCTACACCTTC. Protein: CASRIPTGNYGYTF.

CDR3 sequence reads: CASSSGDYGYTF. The DNA for the CDR3 is TGTGCCAGCAGCTCGGGGGATTATGGCTACACCTTC. The genes are TRBV7-9 and TRBJ1-2; D perhaps matches TRBD1 (5 bases). CDR3 length: 12 amino acids. V lost 4 bases and J lost 5, with 8 bases in between. Germline V CDR1 and CDR2: SEHNR, FQNEAQ (reference sequence).

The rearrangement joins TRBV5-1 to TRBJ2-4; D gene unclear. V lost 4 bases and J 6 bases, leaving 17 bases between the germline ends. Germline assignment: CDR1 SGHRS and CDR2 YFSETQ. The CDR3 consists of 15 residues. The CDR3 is CASSLLLSSPNIQYF. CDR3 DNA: TGCGCCAGCAGCCTGCTTCTTAGTTCTCCAAACATTCAGTACTTC.

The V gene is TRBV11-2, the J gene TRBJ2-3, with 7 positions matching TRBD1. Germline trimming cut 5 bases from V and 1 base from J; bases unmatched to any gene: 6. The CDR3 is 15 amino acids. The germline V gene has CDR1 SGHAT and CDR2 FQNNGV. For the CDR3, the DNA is TGTGCCAGCAGCGGACGACAGGGTGGCACAGATACGCAGTATTTT. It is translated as CASSGRQGGTDTQYF.

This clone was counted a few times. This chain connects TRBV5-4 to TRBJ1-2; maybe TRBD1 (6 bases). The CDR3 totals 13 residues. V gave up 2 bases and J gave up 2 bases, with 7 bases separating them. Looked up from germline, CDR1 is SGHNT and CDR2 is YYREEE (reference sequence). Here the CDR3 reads CASSLQGNYGYTF. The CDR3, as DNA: TGTGCCAGCAGCTTACAGGGAAACTATGGCTACACCTTC.

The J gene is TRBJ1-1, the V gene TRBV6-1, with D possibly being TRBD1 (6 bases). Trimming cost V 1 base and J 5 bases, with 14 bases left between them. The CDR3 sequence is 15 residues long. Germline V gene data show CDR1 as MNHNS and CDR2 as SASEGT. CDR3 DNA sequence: TGTGCCAGCAGTGAAGGCCGACAGGCGTGGACTGAAGCTTTCTTT. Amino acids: CASSEGRQAWTEAFF.

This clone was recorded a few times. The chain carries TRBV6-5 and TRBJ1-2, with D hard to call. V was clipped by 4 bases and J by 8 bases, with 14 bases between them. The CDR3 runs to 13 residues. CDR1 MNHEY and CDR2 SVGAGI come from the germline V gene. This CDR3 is CASSSFRRGGYTF. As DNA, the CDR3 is TGTGCCAGCAGTTCTTTCCGGCGAGGGGGCTACACCTTC.

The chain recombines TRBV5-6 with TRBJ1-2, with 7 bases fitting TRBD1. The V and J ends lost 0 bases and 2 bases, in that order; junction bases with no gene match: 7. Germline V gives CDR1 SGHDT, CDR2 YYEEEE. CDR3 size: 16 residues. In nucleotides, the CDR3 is TGTGCCAGCAGCTTGGACAGGGGTGGCCTCAACTATGGCTACACCTTC. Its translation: CASSLDRGGLNYGYTF.

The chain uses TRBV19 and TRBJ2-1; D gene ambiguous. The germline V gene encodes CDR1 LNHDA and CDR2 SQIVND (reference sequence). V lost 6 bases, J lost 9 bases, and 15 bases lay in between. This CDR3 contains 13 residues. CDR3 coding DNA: TGTGCCAGTAGCCTAATATCAGTAGCTGAGCAGTTCTTC. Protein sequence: CASSLISVAEQFF.

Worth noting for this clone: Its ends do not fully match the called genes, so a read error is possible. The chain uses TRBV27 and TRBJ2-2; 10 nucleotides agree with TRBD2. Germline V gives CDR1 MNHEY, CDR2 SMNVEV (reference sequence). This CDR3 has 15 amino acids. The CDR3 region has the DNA TGTGCCAGCAGGACGGGACTAGCGAATACCGGGGAGCTGTTTTTT. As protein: CASRTGLANTGELFF.

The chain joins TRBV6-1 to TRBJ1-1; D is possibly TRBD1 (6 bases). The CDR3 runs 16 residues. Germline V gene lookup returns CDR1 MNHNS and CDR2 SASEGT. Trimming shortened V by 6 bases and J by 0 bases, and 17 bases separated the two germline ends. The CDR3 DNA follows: TGTGCCAGCAGGGAACAGGCCTGGGACATGAACACTGAAGCTTTCTTT. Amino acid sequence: CASREQAWDMNTEAFF.

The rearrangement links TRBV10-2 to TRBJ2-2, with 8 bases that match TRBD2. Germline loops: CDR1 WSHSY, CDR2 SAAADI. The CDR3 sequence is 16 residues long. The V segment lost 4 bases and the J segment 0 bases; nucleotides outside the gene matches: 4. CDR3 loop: CASSGLGLANTGELFF. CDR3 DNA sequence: TGCGCCAGCAGTGGACTGGGACTAGCGAACACCGGGGAGCTGTTTTTT.

The CDR3 reads CASSQAYPGELFF. DNA of the CDR3: TGTGCCAGCAGCCAAGCCTATCCCGGGGAGCTGTTTTTT. This chain uses TRBV4-2 with TRBJ2-2; D unresolved. With 1 base removed from V and 6 bases from J, the gap between germline ends came to 6 bases. Per germline, CDR1 LGHNA and CDR2 YNFKEQ. The CDR3 extends over 13 amino acids.

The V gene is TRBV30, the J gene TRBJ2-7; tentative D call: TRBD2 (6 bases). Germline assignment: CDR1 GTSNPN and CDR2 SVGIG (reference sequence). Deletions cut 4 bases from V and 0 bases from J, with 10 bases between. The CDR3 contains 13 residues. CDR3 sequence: CAWTRGSSYEQYF. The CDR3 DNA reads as TGTGCCTGGACCCGGGGGAGCTCCTACGAGCAGTACTTC.

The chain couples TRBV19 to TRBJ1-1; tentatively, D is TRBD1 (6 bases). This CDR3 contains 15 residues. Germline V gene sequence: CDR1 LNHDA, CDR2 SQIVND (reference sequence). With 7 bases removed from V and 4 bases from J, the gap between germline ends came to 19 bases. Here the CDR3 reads CASTPGGGGGTEAFF. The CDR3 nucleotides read TGTGCCAGTACCCCCGGGGGAGGGGGAGGCACTGAAGCTTTCTTT.

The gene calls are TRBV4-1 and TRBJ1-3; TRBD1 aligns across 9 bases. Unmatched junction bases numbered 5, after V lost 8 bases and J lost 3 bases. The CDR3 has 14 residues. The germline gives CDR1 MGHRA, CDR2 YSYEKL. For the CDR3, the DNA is TGCGCCAGCCGGGACAGGGAATTTGGAAACACCATATATTTT. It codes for CASRDREFGNTIYF.

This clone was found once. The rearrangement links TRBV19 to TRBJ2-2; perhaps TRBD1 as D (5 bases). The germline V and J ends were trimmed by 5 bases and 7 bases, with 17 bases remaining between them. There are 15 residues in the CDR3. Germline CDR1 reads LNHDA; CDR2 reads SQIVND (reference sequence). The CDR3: CASSDRQQGVGELFF. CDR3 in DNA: TGTGCCAGTAGTGACCGCCAGCAGGGTGTCGGGGAGCTGTTTTTT.

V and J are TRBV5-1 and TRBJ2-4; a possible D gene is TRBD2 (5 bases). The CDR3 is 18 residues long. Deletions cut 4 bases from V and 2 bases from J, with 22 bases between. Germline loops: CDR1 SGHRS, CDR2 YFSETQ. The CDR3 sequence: CASSQRTVVYLTKNIQYF. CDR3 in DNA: TGCGCCAGCAGCCAACGGACTGTCGTTTATTTGACCAAAAACATTCAGTACTTC.

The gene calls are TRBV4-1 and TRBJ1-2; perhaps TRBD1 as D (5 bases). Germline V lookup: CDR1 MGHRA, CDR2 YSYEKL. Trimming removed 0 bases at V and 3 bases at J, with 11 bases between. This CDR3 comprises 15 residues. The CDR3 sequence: CASSQDLQGYYGYTF. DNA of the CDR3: TGCGCCAGCAGCCAAGATCTTCAGGGATACTATGGCTACACCTTC.

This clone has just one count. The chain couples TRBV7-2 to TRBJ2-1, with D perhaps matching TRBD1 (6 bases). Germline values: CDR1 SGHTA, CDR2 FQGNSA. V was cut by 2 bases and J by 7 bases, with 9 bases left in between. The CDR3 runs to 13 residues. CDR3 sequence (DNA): TGTGCCAGCAGCTTAATCCAGGGGAATGAGCAGTTCTTC. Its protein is CASSLIQGNEQFF.

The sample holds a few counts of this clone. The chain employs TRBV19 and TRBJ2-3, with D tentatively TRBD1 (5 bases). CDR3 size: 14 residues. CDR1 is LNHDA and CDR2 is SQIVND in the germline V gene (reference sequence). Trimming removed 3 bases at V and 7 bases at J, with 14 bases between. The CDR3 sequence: CASSIGLGPHTQYF. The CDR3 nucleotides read TGTGCCAGTAGTATTGGCTTGGGGCCACATACGCAGTATTTT.

The CDR3 sequence: CASSQWGLAGGSCAKNIQYF. CDR3 nucleotide sequence: TGCGCCAGCAGTCAATGGGGACTAGCGGGGGGATCATGTGCCAAAAACATTCAGTACTTC. This rearrangement joins TRBV23-1 to TRBJ2-4; 15 nucleotides match TRBD2. TRBV23-1 is noted as an ORF with a role that remains uncertain. CDR3 length: 20 residues. J gave up 1 base and V 1 base, and 8 bases lay outside the gene matches.

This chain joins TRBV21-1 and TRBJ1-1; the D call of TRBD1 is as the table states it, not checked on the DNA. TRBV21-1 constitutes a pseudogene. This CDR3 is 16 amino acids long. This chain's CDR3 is CASSVRDRGFNTEAFF. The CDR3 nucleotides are TGTGCCAGCAGCGTCCGGGACAGGGGCTTCAACACTGAAGCTTTCTTT.